What follows are 31 T cell receptor beta chains derived from one specimen sequenced in a study of CD8 T cells in Susac syndrome. RNA totalling roughly 0.45 to 1 ug underwent reverse transcription with random hexamers. TCRdb re-derived calls from the immunoSEQ multiplex PCR reads in MiXCR, one entry per CDR3 protein. This sample has more than 250,000 distinct CDR3 sequences; 92% occur once, and the top ten carry roughly 0.07%. Sequenced material: CD4+ T cells from PBMCs. These receptors were collected from a human donor with multiple sclerosis.

The chain has TRBV19 and TRBJ2-1, with 13 bases matching TRBD2. The V gene end was trimmed by 7 bases and the J gene end by 2 bases; junction bases not matched to a gene: 8. Germline loops: CDR1 LNHDA, CDR2 SQIVND (reference sequence). The CDR3 totals 17 residues. The DNA for the CDR3 is TGTGCCAGTACCGCGACTACTAGCGGGGGGGCCTACAATGAGCAGTTCTTC. Its protein product is CASTATTSGGAYNEQFF.

V and J are TRBV4-3 and TRBJ2-3; D gene ambiguous. The CDR3 sequence is 16 residues long. V was trimmed by 0 bases and J by 2 bases, leaving 12 bases between them. In germline, CDR1 is LGHNA, CDR2 YSLEER. The CDR3 DNA sequence: TGCGCCAGCAGCCAAGATCTAAGTGATCCCACAGATACGCAGTATTTT. Its protein product is CASSQDLSDPTDTQYF.

The genes are TRBV18 and TRBJ2-7; no firm D call. The V gene's germline CDR1 is KGHSH and CDR2 LQKENI. This CDR3 region has 13 residues. Deletions cut 3 bases from V and 3 bases from J, with 9 bases between. CDR3 in DNA: TGTGCCAGCTCACCCGGCCGTTACTACGAGCAGTACTTC. Protein sequence: CASSPGRYYEQYF.

The chain employs TRBV15 and TRBJ2-5; D is undetermined. Trimming left V 3 bases short and J 5 bases short, with 16 bases between. The CDR3 is made up of 15 amino acids. Looked up from germline, CDR1 is LNHNV and CDR2 is YYDKDF (reference sequence). The CDR3 sequence is CATSSFEADRETQYF. In DNA, the CDR3 is TGTGCCACCAGCAGTTTTGAGGCGGACCGGGAGACCCAGTACTTC.

This clonotype was found once. The chain couples TRBV19 to TRBJ1-3; D remains unclear. Germline V gene data show CDR1 as LNHDA and CDR2 as SQIVND (reference sequence). Trimming stripped 1 base from V and 6 bases from J, with 13 bases between. The CDR3 is made up of 15 amino acids. In nucleotides, the CDR3 is TGTGCCAGTAGTATAGTGTCCTCCGCTGAAAACACCATATATTTT. It encodes CASSIVSSAENTIYF.

The V and J genes are TRBV11-2 and TRBJ2-3; D uncertain. Trimming took off 5 bases at V and 4 bases at J, with 22 bases between the two ends. The CDR3 extends over 17 amino acids. The germline gives CDR1 SGHAT, CDR2 FQNNGV. In nucleotides, the CDR3 is TGTGCCAGCAGCGTCCGGGCCCTCCCAATCCCTTCAGATACGCAGTATTTT. Translated, it gives CASSVRALPIPSDTQYF. The full variable domain, in which reference TRBV11-2 and TRBJ2-3 provide the parts outside the CDR3, is EAGVAQSPRYKIIEKRQSVAFWCNPISGHATLYWYQQILGQGPKLLIQFQNNGVVDDSQLPKDRFSAERLKGVDSTLKIQPAKLEDSAVYLCASSVRALPIPSDTQYFGPGTRLTVL.

This chain uses TRBV24-1 with TRBJ1-2, with D uncertain. CDR1 and CDR2 from the germline V gene are KGHDR and SFDVKD. Trimming stripped 5 bases from V and 3 bases from J, with 12 bases between. The CDR3 contains 14 residues. As DNA, the CDR3 is TGTGCCACCAGTGCCTCGGACGGAGACTATGGCTACACCTTC. Translating it yields CATSASDGDYGYTF.

The chain joins TRBV7-9 to TRBJ1-6, with 10 bases fitting TRBD1. Looked up from germline, CDR1 is SEHNR and CDR2 is FQNEAQ (reference sequence). The CDR3 runs 13 residues. The J segment lost 8 bases and the V segment lost 11 bases, leaving 6 bases of the junction unmatched. This CDR3 reads CAGGQGDHSPLHF. In nucleotides, the CDR3 is TGTGCCGGCGGACAGGGGGACCATTCACCCCTCCACTTT.

The CDR3 DNA reads TGTGCCAGCACCTTACGAACCAACGTCCTGACTTTC. As protein: CASTLRTNVLTF. The rearrangement uses TRBV5-6 and TRBJ2-6, with D uncertain. The germline V gene encodes CDR1 SGHDT and CDR2 YYEEEE. Trimming pared 6 bases from V and 8 bases from J, leaving 9 bases between. This CDR3 is built from 12 residues.

This clonotype showed up just once. The chain carries TRBV29-1 and TRBJ1-5; 10 bases agree with TRBD1. CDR3 length equals 14 residues. Trimming took 6 bases from V and 2 from J; bases not matched to a gene: 4. CDR1 and CDR2 (germline): SQVTM, ANQGSEA. The chain's CDR3 is CSVGTGAGNQPQHF. The CDR3 region has the DNA TGCAGCGTCGGGACAGGGGCGGGCAATCAGCCCCAGCATTTT.

The CDR3 DNA is TGTGCCAGCAGCCCCCGGCAGGGCCCTACAGATACGCAGTATTTT. This codes for CASSPRQGPTDTQYF. V and J are TRBV7-9 and TRBJ2-3, with a weak D call TRBD1 (5 bases). This CDR3 contains 15 residues. The germline CDR1 and CDR2 sequences are SEHNR and FQNEAQ (reference sequence). V lost 5 bases and J 3 bases, leaving 15 bases between the germline ends.

This rearrangement joins TRBV3-1 to TRBJ1-1; no clear D gene. Germline-derived CDR1 and CDR2 are LGHDT and YNNKEL (reference sequence). V gave up 6 bases and J gave up 1 base, with 12 bases separating them. The CDR3 spans 14 residues. CDR3 sequence reads: CASSPRTGNTEAFF. CDR3 in DNA: TGTGCCAGCAGTCCTCGGACGGGGAACACTGAAGCTTTCTTT.

J is TRBJ1-4 and V is TRBV7-9; D perhaps matches TRBD1 (6 bases). Germline V lookup: CDR1 SEHNR, CDR2 FQNEAQ (reference sequence). This CDR3 is built from 15 residues. Deletions cut 5 bases from V and 3 bases from J, with 13 bases between. The CDR3 region is CASSNTGMPNEKLFF. The CDR3 DNA is TGTGCCAGCAGCAATACAGGGATGCCTAATGAAAAACTGTTTTTT.

The chain links TRBV19 to TRBJ2-5; TRBD1 aligns across 9 bases. Germline trimming cut 3 bases from V and 2 bases from J; bases unmatched to any gene: 4. CDR3 size: 15 residues. Looked up from germline, CDR1 is LNHDA and CDR2 is SQIVND (reference sequence). CDR3 sequence: CASSMGQGLQETQYF. The CDR3 DNA sequence: TGTGCCAGTAGTATGGGACAGGGACTTCAAGAGACCCAGTACTTC.

The chain joins TRBV30 to TRBJ2-1, with D perhaps assigned TRBD1 or TRBD2 (5 bases each). CDR1 and CDR2 from the germline V gene are GTSNPN and SVGIG (reference sequence). Trimming left V 1 base short and J 5 bases short, with 6 bases between. There are 12 residues in the CDR3. The DNA of the CDR3 is TGTGCCTGGAGTGCGGGACACAATGAGCAGTTCTTC. Protein sequence: CAWSAGHNEQFF.

The chain couples TRBV20-1 to TRBJ2-1; TRBD2 aligns across 9 bases. With V trimmed by 0 bases and J by 4 bases, 7 bases remained unmatched. The CDR3 runs to 16 residues. Per the germline V gene, CDR1 is DFQATT and CDR2 is SNEGSKA (reference sequence). CDR3 coding DNA: TGCAGTGCTAGAGATCTTGGGGCGGGGGGGTACAATGAGCAGTTCTTC. Encoded protein: CSARDLGAGGYNEQFF.

The V call is TRBV6-6, the J call TRBJ1-5; 7 bases agree with TRBD1. This CDR3 has 15 residues. Trimming at V came to 2 bases and at J to 8 bases, leaving 9 bases not matched to a gene. Germline CDR1 reads MNHNY; CDR2 reads SVGAGI (reference sequence). As DNA, the CDR3 is TGTGCCAGCAGTTACCTAAGACAGGGAGTTAAGCCCCAGCATTTT. Translation gives CASSYLRQGVKPQHF.

V and J are TRBV6-2 or TRBV6-3 and TRBJ2-5; 10 bases line up with TRBD2. The germline V gene encodes CDR1 MNHEY and CDR2 SVGEGT. J was trimmed by 7 bases and V by 2 bases; bases with no gene match: 10. The CDR3 is 16 amino acids. Written as DNA, the CDR3 is TGTGCCAGCAGTTACAAGGTAGCGGGAGGCAGAGGGACCCAGTACTTC. Its translation: CASSYKVAGGRGTQYF.

The rearrangement joins TRBV27 to TRBJ2-3; D not certain. Trimming pared 3 bases from V and 4 bases from J, leaving 14 bases between. This CDR3 contains 15 residues. Germline CDR1 and CDR2: MNHEY and SMNVEV (reference sequence). CDR3 loop: CASSFYGVGPDTQYF. The CDR3 DNA sequence: TGTGCCAGCAGTTTTTATGGGGTTGGCCCAGATACGCAGTATTTT.

This clonotype appeared once. V usage is TRBV6-5 and J usage is TRBJ1-2; D is ambiguous. The V end lost 2 bases, the J end lost 4 bases, and 14 bases lay between the germline ends. This CDR3 is 15 amino acids long. In germline, CDR1 is MNHEY, CDR2 SVGAGI. The CDR3 is CASSYPTQEGYGYTF. DNA for the CDR3: TGTGCCAGCAGTTACCCTACTCAGGAAGGCTATGGCTACACCTTC.

This chain connects TRBV5-4 to TRBJ2-1; no firm D call. CDR3 length: 16 amino acids. Germline CDR1 reads SGHNT; CDR2 reads YYREEE (reference sequence). Trimming took off 3 bases at V and 7 bases at J, with 20 bases between the two ends. The CDR3 DNA follows: TGTGCCAGCAGCTCCAAGGGTTTTGGCCCTCTAAATGAGCAGTTCTTC. It specifies CASSSKGFGPLNEQFF.

This clonotype appeared once. V gene TRBV29-1 combines with J gene TRBJ1-1, with 9 nucleotides matching TRBD1. J gave up 5 bases and V 5 bases, and 3 bases lay outside the gene matches. There are 12 residues in the CDR3. Germline V gene lookup returns CDR1 SQVTM and CDR2 ANQGSEA. The CDR3 spells CSVRTGATEAFF. CDR3 nucleotide sequence: TGCAGCGTTAGGACAGGGGCGACTGAAGCTTTCTTT.

This chain connects TRBV6-5 to TRBJ2-5; 13 nucleotides align to TRBD2. Germline trimming cut 0 bases from V and 4 bases from J; bases unmatched to any gene: 2. The germline V gene has CDR1 MNHEY and CDR2 SVGAGI. The CDR3 sequence is 16 residues long. The CDR3 sequence is CASSYSTSGGRETQYF. The CDR3 DNA is TGTGCCAGCAGTTACTCGACTAGCGGGGGGCGAGAGACCCAGTACTTC.

This clonotype appeared a single time. The chain employs TRBV7-2 and TRBJ1-3; D unresolved. This CDR3 comprises 16 residues. V was shortened by 1 base and J by 0 bases, with 10 bases between the two germline ends. Germline V gene data show CDR1 as SGHTA and CDR2 as FQGNSA. The chain's CDR3 is CASSLGRVSSGNTIYF. CDR3 nucleotides: TGTGCCAGCAGCTTAGGGCGGGTGAGCTCTGGAAACACCATATATTTT.

The genes are TRBV28 and TRBJ1-5; TRBD1 might be the D (5 bases). The germline V gene has CDR1 MDHEN and CDR2 SYDVKM. This CDR3 contains 14 residues. Trimming stripped 8 bases from V and 4 bases from J, with 15 bases between. For the CDR3, the DNA is TGTGCCAGCGGAGGGACGGCTCTGAATCAGCCCCAGCATTTT. Translated, it gives CASGGTALNQPQHF.

The V gene is TRBV3-1, the J gene TRBJ2-1, with TRBD2 matching over 10 bases. This CDR3 spans 15 amino acids. V trimming: 7 bases; J trimming: 5 bases; junction bases outside the gene matches: 8. Germline V gene sequence: CDR1 LGHDT, CDR2 YNNKEL (reference sequence). In DNA, the CDR3 is TGTGCCAGCACCAAGCGGGGGGGTGTCAACAATGAGCAGTTCTTC. It is translated as CASTKRGGVNNEQFF.

CDR3 in DNA: TGTGCCAGCAGCGTAGGGGCGGGGGCTCCCTACGAGCAGTACTTC. This sequence encodes CASSVGAGAPYEQYF. The chain links TRBV9 to TRBJ2-7; tentatively, D is TRBD2 (7 bases). CDR3 length: 15 residues. Per germline, CDR1 SGDLS and CDR2 YYNGEE. Trimming removed 0 bases at V and 2 bases at J, with 12 bases between.

This chain uses TRBV12-3 or TRBV12-4 with TRBJ2-3; no definite D call. The CDR3 covers 15 residues. Deletions cut 3 bases from V and 2 bases from J, with 12 bases between. CDR3 bases: TGTGCCAGCAGTTTTTTTCGCTCTTTCACAGATACGCAGTATTTT. It codes for CASSFFRSFTDTQYF.

This clonotype was seen a few times. This chain connects TRBV29-1 to TRBJ2-5; D call uncertain. This CDR3 region has 16 residues. CDR1 and CDR2 (germline): SQVTM, ANQGSEA. The V and J ends lost 4 bases and 1 base respectively, with 19 bases between them. CDR3 residues: CSVVLPRFGVQETQYF. CDR3 bases: TGCAGCGTTGTTCTACCCCGGTTTGGAGTCCAAGAGACCCAGTACTTC.

The chain joins TRBV6-6 to TRBJ1-1, with 7 positions matching TRBD1. Germline values: CDR1 MNHNY, CDR2 SVGAGI (reference sequence). The CDR3 consists of 11 residues. Trimming removed 2 bases from V and 10 bases from J; junction bases left unmatched: 1. The CDR3 DNA is TGTGCCAGCAGTTACGAGGGGGCAGCTTTCTTT. This encodes CASSYEGAAFF.

The chain joins TRBV7-2 to TRBJ2-1, with 9 bases identical to TRBD1. Germline trimming cut 2 bases from V and 4 bases from J; bases unmatched to any gene: 6. The germline CDR1 and CDR2 sequences are SGHTA and FQGNSA. The CDR3 totals 16 residues. The CDR3 sequence: CASSLSGTGPYNEQFF. The CDR3 DNA follows: TGTGCCAGCAGCTTAAGTGGGACAGGGCCATACAATGAGCAGTTCTTC.